A single sample is the source of the 20 T cell receptor beta chains below, sequenced in a study of blood T cell repertoires in COVID-19. Clones were read by immunoSEQ multiplex PCR, and TCRdb kept only the in-frame ones, dropping some. The sample consists of over 150,000 clones, around 74% of them appearing once. The sample was peripheral blood. Receptors were obtained from a woman over 75 with acute or convalescent COVID-19.

The sample holds a few counts of this clone. The gene calls are TRBV4-3 and TRBJ2-1; 8 nucleotides match TRBD2. CDR3 size: 17 residues. V gave up 2 bases and J gave up 4 bases; unmatched junction bases: 10. CDR1 is LGHNA and CDR2 is YSLEER in the germline V gene. DNA of the CDR3: TGCGCCAGCAGCCAACTTCGGGGCGGGGGGTCTTACAATGAGCAGTTCTTC. Protein product: CASSQLRGGGSYNEQFF.

The chain employs TRBV5-1 and TRBJ2-7; 9 bases align to TRBD1. From germline, CDR1 is SGHRS and CDR2 YFSETQ. The J segment lost 4 bases and the V segment lost 0 bases, leaving 8 bases of the junction unmatched. The CDR3 covers 16 residues. CDR3 nucleotide sequence: TGCGCCAGCAGCTTGGCCGCCGGGACAGGGTCTTACGAGCAGTACTTC. Amino acids: CASSLAAGTGSYEQYF.

The chain combines TRBV6-5 with TRBJ1-1; tentative D call: TRBD1 (6 bases). This CDR3 spans 15 amino acids. V was pared by 4 bases and J by 2 bases, with 14 bases between. Germline V lookup: CDR1 MNHEY, CDR2 SVGAGI. DNA for the CDR3: TGTGCCAGCAGTTCCCCTGGACAGCAAAACACTGAAGCTTTCTTT. Its protein product is CASSSPGQQNTEAFF.

The CDR3 sequence is CASSLQGAPNYGYTF. The CDR3 DNA reads TGTGCCAGTAGTTTACAGGGAGCTCCTAACTATGGCTACACCTTC. The chain employs TRBV19 and TRBJ1-2; TRBD1 might be the D (6 bases). V gave up 5 bases and J gave up 0 bases, with 13 bases separating them. The CDR3 has 15 amino acids. Germline CDR1 reads LNHDA; CDR2 reads SQIVND (reference sequence).

The chain recombines TRBV9 with TRBJ2-1; 7 nucleotides match TRBD2. The CDR3 is 15 amino acids. Trimming removed 4 bases from V and 4 bases from J; junction bases left unmatched: 8. Germline CDR1 and CDR2: SGDLS and YYNGEE. CDR3 sequence: CASSRDRGGYNEQFF. CDR3 DNA: TGTGCCAGCAGCCGAGATCGCGGGGGTTACAATGAGCAGTTCTTC. The full variable domain, in which reference TRBV9 and TRBJ2-1 provide the parts outside the CDR3, is DSGVTQTPKHLITATGQRVTLRCSPRSGDLSVYWYQQSLDQGLQFLIQYYNGEERAKGNILERFSAQQFPDLHSELNLSSLELGDSALYFCASSRDRGGYNEQFFGPGTRLTVL.

The chain couples TRBV5-6 to TRBJ2-5; 7 positions agree with TRBD2. V was clipped by 2 bases and J by 7 bases; unmatched bases: 11. The V gene's germline CDR1 is SGHDT and CDR2 YYEEEE. The CDR3 has 15 residues. CDR3 bases: TGTGCCAGCAGCTTAGCCACCGGACTAGGCGGGACCCAGTACTTC. It encodes CASSLATGLGGTQYF.

The genes are TRBV20-1 and TRBJ1-2; 8 positions agree with TRBD1. In germline, CDR1 is DFQATT, CDR2 SNEGSKA (reference sequence). The CDR3 totals 15 residues. Trimming removed 3 bases from V and 4 bases from J; junction bases left unmatched: 10. CDR3 nucleotide sequence: TGCAGTGCTAGTTCCCTACAGGGGGGTCGCTATGGCTACACCTTC. Encoded protein: CSASSLQGGRYGYTF.

The chain recombines TRBV7-2 with TRBJ1-1; the D gene is possibly TRBD1 (6 bases). The CDR3 sequence is 15 residues long. The germline CDR1 and CDR2 sequences are SGHTA and FQGNSA. V gave up 2 bases and J gave up 1 base, with 11 bases separating them. CDR3: CASSLLQGRNTEAFF. The CDR3 DNA follows: TGTGCCAGCAGCTTACTGCAGGGGCGGAACACTGAAGCTTTCTTT.

This chain links TRBV27 with TRBJ1-2, with a possible D match to TRBD1 (6 bases). Germline CDR1 MNHEY, CDR2 SMNVEV (reference sequence). The CDR3 loop spans 16 amino acids. Trimming removed 7 bases at V and 4 bases at J, with 22 bases between. CDR3 loop: CASKGGSGRSGYGYTF. CDR3 DNA sequence: TGTGCCAGCAAGGGGGGGTCGGGGCGGTCGGGCTATGGCTACACCTTC.

The V gene is TRBV6-2 or TRBV6-3, the J gene TRBJ2-3; 9 nucleotides align to TRBD1. The CDR3 extends over 15 amino acids. J lost 6 bases, V lost 4 bases, and 8 bases had no gene match. Germline CDR1 is MNHEY and CDR2 is SVGEGT. This CDR3 reads CASSSGQGFGDTQYF. In DNA, the CDR3 is TGTGCCAGCAGTTCGGGACAGGGCTTCGGGGATACGCAGTATTTT.

The chain links TRBV9 to TRBJ2-2; tentatively, D is TRBD1 (6 bases). Germline CDR1 and CDR2: SGDLS and YYNGEE. V gave up 3 bases and J gave up 3 bases, with 9 bases separating them. This CDR3 comprises 14 residues. CDR3 amino acids: CASSEQGYTGELFF. The CDR3 bases are TGTGCCAGCAGCGAGCAGGGGTACACCGGGGAGCTGTTTTTT.

The chain recombines TRBV6-6 with TRBJ2-3; 7 positions agree with TRBD1. The CDR3 loop spans 15 amino acids. Germline CDR1 MNHNY, CDR2 SVGAGI (reference sequence). The V and J ends lost 6 bases and 0 bases, in that order; junction bases with no gene match: 6. The CDR3 spells CASSRQGTSTDTQYF. In DNA form, the CDR3 reads TGTGCCAGCAGCAGACAGGGCACTAGCACAGATACGCAGTATTTT.

DNA of the CDR3: TGTGCCAGTAGAAACGATATCCGGACTTCCAGGAACACCGGGGAGCTGTTTTTT. Residues: CASRNDIRTSRNTGELFF. The chain carries TRBV19 and TRBJ2-2, with D perhaps TRBD2 (5 bases). CDR3 length equals 18 residues. V was trimmed by 6 bases and J by 1 base, leaving 21 bases between them. Germline CDR1 is LNHDA and CDR2 is SQIVND (reference sequence).

This clone turned up a few times. An end of the junction differs from the germline gene, which may be a read error. The CDR3 spells CASSEDPKPWLF. CDR3 DNA sequence: TGTGCCAGCAGTGAAGACCCAAAACCGTGGCTCTTC. The chain is built from TRBV6-1 and TRBJ2-1; D call uncertain. Germline lookup yields CDR1 MNHNS and CDR2 SASEGT. This CDR3 has 12 residues.

This clone was detected once. The chain recombines TRBV5-6 with TRBJ1-2; 7 bases match TRBD1. This CDR3 region has 15 residues. J was trimmed by 5 bases and V by 3 bases; bases with no gene match: 10. CDR1 SGHDT and CDR2 YYEEEE come from the germline V gene. CDR3 bases: TGTGCCAGCAGCTCCCCGACAGGGACAAGGTATGGCTACACCTTC. Translation: CASSSPTGTRYGYTF.

This clone was observed a handful of times. The J gene is TRBJ1-1, the V gene TRBV6-6; a weak D match, TRBD1 (6 bases). CDR3 length: 11 amino acids. Trimming removed 11 bases at V and 0 bases at J, with 7 bases between. Looked up from germline, CDR1 is MNHNY and CDR2 is SVGAGI (reference sequence). This CDR3 reads CAAGVNTEAFF. CDR3 nucleotides: TGTGCCGCAGGGGTGAACACTGAAGCTTTCTTT.

This clone was counted a few times. The chain carries TRBV2 and TRBJ1-5; D is unresolved. The length of the CDR3 is 14 residues. CDR1 and CDR2 from the germline V gene are SNHLY and FYNNEI. Trimming shortened V by 7 bases and J by 3 bases, and 13 bases separated the two germline ends. This CDR3 is CASTERASNQPQHF. In nucleotides, the CDR3 is TGTGCCAGCACCGAGCGGGCCTCCAATCAGCCCCAGCATTTT.

The chain couples TRBV29-1 to TRBJ2-5; the D gene is possibly TRBD1 (5 bases). With 1 base removed from V and 5 bases from J, the gap between germline ends came to 11 bases. Germline assignment: CDR1 SQVTM and CDR2 ANQGSEA. CDR3 length: 13 residues. CDR3 sequence: CSVEGEGVETQYF. In DNA form, the CDR3 reads TGCAGCGTTGAAGGGGAAGGGGTGGAGACCCAGTACTTC.

J is TRBJ2-3 and V is TRBV7-2; the match to TRBD1 covers 8 bases. The length of the CDR3 is 15 residues. Germline CDR1 and CDR2: SGHTA and FQGNSA. After removal of 4 bases from V and 0 bases from J, the junction contained 3 bases not matched to a gene. The CDR3 nucleotides are TGTGCCAGCAGCTCTAGACAGGGGAGCACAGATACGCAGTATTTT. Protein sequence: CASSSRQGSTDTQYF.

This clone occurred once. The chain recombines TRBV30 with TRBJ1-4; D not certain. Between the trimmed V and J ends, which lost 0 bases and 0 bases, there was a span of 5 bases. The germline V gene has CDR1 GTSNPN and CDR2 SVGIG (reference sequence). The CDR3 spans 14 residues. The DNA for the CDR3 is TGTGCCTGGAGTGTACTTACAACTAATGAAAAACTGTTTTTT. Its protein is CAWSVLTTNEKLFF. The full variable domain, rest sourced from reference TRBV30 and TRBJ1-4, is SQTIHQWPATLVQPVGSPLSLECTVEGTSNPNLYWYRQAAGRGLQLLFYSVGIGQISSEVPQNLSASRPQDRQFILSSKKLLLSDSGFYLCAWSVLTTNEKLFFGSGTQLSVL.